This T cell receptor beta chain emerged from a study of cytomegalovirus exposure and HLA in healthy donors. General study findings and limits: A later look showed TCR association rates differing by HLA locus, highest for DRB1 and lowest for HLA-C. Certain sequence variants were highly shared and formed a cluster, and this cluster was likely a sequencing artifact. The CMV antigen specificity of a few CMV-associated chains was confirmed through in vitro analysis.

The primer mix had 60 Vbeta and 13 Jbeta primers. The protocol was immunoSEQ multiplex PCR, while the TCRdb copy is restricted to in-frame clones and leaves out a portion. The sample shows some 100,000 clones, around 80% of them seen only once. As for this clone: What it recognizes is unknown.

The germline V and J ends were trimmed by 4 bases and 4 bases, with 11 bases remaining between them. Germline V lookup: CDR1 GTSNPN, CDR2 SVGIG (reference sequence). The CDR3 is 13 amino acids. Sequencing used PBMCs. This chain connects TRBV30 to TRBJ2-1; D is unclear. The receptor was derived from a female donor in good health and CMV-seropositive. CDR3 DNA: TGTGCCTGGAACAGCCTCCCGTACAATGAGCAGTTCTTC. Translation gives CAWNSLPYNEQFF.